The sequence of this T cell receptor (beta chain) was determined in a study of T cell repertoires in aging, cancer and after chemotherapy. Study context: Clear clonal overlap appeared across healthy donor samples taken over several months to years.

Multiplex touch-down PCR with TRB-A/B primers amplified rearranged V-D-J TRB sequences. From the multiplex PCR reads, TCRdb called clonotypes with MiXCR, one entry per CDR3 protein. The sample gives 10,000 to 13,000 distinct CDR3 sequences, roughly a quarter of which show up once; about 2.1% is in the top ten. This CDR3 spans 15 amino acids. Amplification of TCR beta used genomic DNA extracted from peripheral blood. As regards this clonotype: A much more abundant neighbour one base away suggests this may be a read error.

The clonotype originates from a human donor in good health. The sample was blood. The V and J genes are TRBV12-3 or TRBV12-4 and TRBJ1-4; no firm D call. The CDR3 nucleotides read TGTGCCTGCAGTTTCGACGGTGCAACTAATGAAAAACTGTTTTTT. Amino acids: CACSFDGATNEKLFF.